These 3 T cell receptor beta chains were sequenced from one sample in a study of blood T cell repertoires in COVID-19. Profiling relied on immunoSEQ multiplex PCR, and the TCRdb table lists in-frame clones only, not all of them. Here the sample spans about 100,000 clones, 80% to 90% being singletons. Sequencing was carried out using peripheral blood. The receptors were sampled from a human donor in a cohort sampled during active COVID-19.

The J gene is TRBJ2-7, the V gene TRBV6-5; perhaps TRBD1 as D (6 bases). Looked up from germline, CDR1 is MNHEY and CDR2 is SVGAGI. Trimming left V 4 bases short and J 0 bases short, with 10 bases between. The CDR3 is 14 amino acids. CDR3: CASSSPGHSYEQYF. CDR3 in DNA: TGTGCCAGCAGTTCACCGGGACACTCCTACGAGCAGTACTTC.

The rearrangement links TRBV5-1 to TRBJ2-5; possibly TRBD2 for D (5 bases). The V gene's germline CDR1 is SGHRS and CDR2 YFSETQ. V lost 2 bases, J lost 5 bases, and 10 bases lay in between. The CDR3 consists of 13 residues. The CDR3 loop reads CASSLPGGETQYF. The CDR3 DNA sequence: TGCGCCAGCAGCTTACCTGGCGGGGAGACCCAGTACTTC.

This sequence joins TRBV7-9 and TRBJ2-5; the D gene is possibly TRBD1 (6 bases). V dropped 3 bases and J dropped 1 base, with 15 bases sitting between them. The CDR3 is 16 amino acids. CDR1 is SEHNR, CDR2 FQNEAQ, per germline (reference sequence). The CDR3 DNA sequence: TGTGCCAGCAGCTTGCGGGTCAGGGGCTCCCAAGAGACCCAGTACTTC. It yields the protein CASSLRVRGSQETQYF.